What follows are 16 T cell receptor beta chains derived from one specimen sequenced in a study of metastatic and nonmetastatic thyroid tumors. No treatment had been given to any patient before thyroid surgery. TCRdb re-called the PCR reads with MiXCR. The sample contains fewer than 40,000 clones, approximately 18% of which appear only once. The sequencing input was blood. These TCRs come from a male donor with papillary thyroid cancer or a benign thyroid nodule (not recorded which). Some clones in this sample may be carry-over from other donors' samples.

The chain uses TRBV6-2 or TRBV6-3 and TRBJ1-2; possibly TRBD1 for D (5 bases). V lost 4 bases and J 7 bases, leaving 10 bases between the germline ends. The CDR3 runs 12 residues. Per germline, CDR1 MNHEY and CDR2 SVGEGT. The chain's CDR3 is CASSCTGAGYTF. The DNA for the CDR3 is TGTGCCAGCAGTTGTACAGGTGCTGGCTACACCTTC.

The chain recombines TRBV7-2 with TRBJ1-2; TRBD1 might be the D (6 bases). CDR1 is SGHTA and CDR2 is FQGNSA in the germline V gene. The CDR3 spans 15 residues. V lost 5 bases, J lost 3 bases, and 16 bases lay in between. Here the CDR3 DNA reads TGTGCCAGCAGCCCACAGCAGGGGTCGCACTATGGCTACACCTTC. Protein sequence: CASSPQQGSHYGYTF.

This clone is deemed medium-sized. The chain recombines TRBV6-2 or TRBV6-3 with TRBJ2-7; the D is unclear. CDR3 length: 14 amino acids. V was cut by 0 bases and J by 1 base, with 7 bases left in between. The germline V gene has CDR1 MNHEY and CDR2 SVGEGT. The CDR3 region is CASSYSTESYEQYF. The CDR3 region has the DNA TGTGCCAGCAGTTACTCGACGGAATCCTACGAGCAGTACTTC.

This clone has a count of ten or more. This chain joins TRBV18 and TRBJ2-1; the D is unclear. Germline CDR1 and CDR2: KGHSH and LQKENI. This CDR3 is built from 13 residues. V lost 3 bases to trimming and J lost 3 bases, with 6 bases between them. The DNA for the CDR3 is TGTGCCAGCTCACCCACAGACTACAATGAGCAGTTCTTC. Protein product: CASSPTDYNEQFF.

About this clone: A much larger clone differs by one base, so this may be a read error. As DNA, the CDR3 is TGTGCCAGCAGCTCAAATAGCGGGTCTAAATTAGAGACCCAGTACTTC. Translated, it gives CASSSNSGSKLETQYF. The chain uses TRBV7-9 and TRBJ2-5; 7 bases line up with TRBD2. Germline loops: CDR1 SEHNR, CDR2 FQNEAQ (reference sequence). Trimming removed 4 bases from V and 4 bases from J; junction bases left unmatched: 12. The CDR3 contains 16 residues.

This clone was observed a handful of times. The chain uses TRBV12-3 or TRBV12-4 and TRBJ2-1; D possibly corresponds to TRBD1 (5 bases). The ends were cut back, 6 bases at V and 3 bases at J, with 18 bases in the middle. This CDR3 contains 16 residues. The CDR3 DNA follows: TGTGCCAGCAGCACCCTCGTGTACAGGCTCTACAATGAGCAGTTCTTC. This gives the protein CASSTLVYRLYNEQFF.

The table lists this clone with many counts. V gene TRBV7-9 combines with J gene TRBJ1-1; D gene unclear. The CDR3 contains 14 residues. Looked up from germline, CDR1 is SEHNR and CDR2 is FQNEAQ (reference sequence). Trimming stripped 3 bases from V and 7 bases from J, with 15 bases between. CDR3: CASSFDSLGSEAFF. The CDR3 nucleotides read TGTGCCAGCAGCTTTGACTCATTGGGCAGTGAAGCTTTCTTT.

The rearrangement joins TRBV6-1 to TRBJ2-7; D is perhaps TRBD1 (6 bases). CDR1 is MNHNS and CDR2 is SASEGT in the germline V gene. The CDR3 contains 13 residues. Deletions cut 2 bases from V and 7 bases from J, with 12 bases between. CDR3 nucleotide sequence: TGTGCCAGCAGTGAAATAGTGAGGGGGGAGCAGTACTTC. This gives the protein CASSEIVRGEQYF.

This clone was found many times. The V call is TRBV18, the J call TRBJ1-1; possible D gene TRBD1, 5 bases. Germline V gene data show CDR1 as KGHSH and CDR2 as LQKENI. V lost 6 bases and J 5 bases, leaving 16 bases between the germline ends. The CDR3 consists of 14 residues. CDR3 region: CASSTYRRETEAFF. CDR3 nucleotide sequence: TGTGCCAGCTCCACGTACAGGCGAGAAACTGAAGCTTTCTTT.

This clone was seen more than once but under ten times. The chain links TRBV29-1 to TRBJ2-1; 10 bases fit TRBD2. Germline V gene sequence: CDR1 SQVTM, CDR2 ANQGSEA. This CDR3 has 14 residues. The V gene end was trimmed by 7 bases and the J gene end by 3 bases; junction bases not matched to a gene: 6. The CDR3, as DNA: TGCAGCGCTTCTAGCGGGAGTCGCTACAATGAGCAGTTCTTC. Translated: CSASSGSRYNEQFF.

This rearrangement joins TRBV20-1 to TRBJ2-5; the D is unclear. The V and J ends lost 2 bases and 0 bases respectively, with 13 bases between them. The V gene's germline CDR1 is DFQATT and CDR2 SNEGSKA (reference sequence). The CDR3 totals 15 residues. CDR3 in amino acids: CSARYGSGHQETQYF. The DNA for the CDR3 is TGCAGTGCTAGATATGGCAGTGGGCACCAAGAGACCCAGTACTTC.

This clone has at least ten counts. The chain links TRBV20-1 to TRBJ1-2; D uncertain. Trimming removed 1 base at V and 5 bases at J, with 8 bases between. CDR1 is DFQATT and CDR2 is SNEGSKA in the germline V gene (reference sequence). The CDR3 is made up of 12 amino acids. CDR3 in amino acids: CSARGGRYGYTF. The CDR3 DNA is TGCAGTGCTAGAGGAGGCCGATATGGCTACACCTTC.

The sample holds many counts of this clone. The chain carries TRBV7-9 and TRBJ2-4; D is undetermined. The CDR3 spans 16 residues. V lost 1 base, J lost 0 bases, and 10 bases lay in between. Germline CDR1 reads SEHNR; CDR2 reads FQNEAQ (reference sequence). CDR3 sequence (DNA): TGTGCCAGCAGCTTAGGTGGGGATTTAGCCAAAAACATTCAGTACTTC. This codes for CASSLGGDLAKNIQYF.

On this clone itself: Possible read error: a much larger clone is one base away. The chain joins TRBV4-1 to TRBJ2-2; D may be TRBD2 (5 bases). CDR3 size: 14 residues. Germline V gene lookup returns CDR1 MGHRA and CDR2 YSYEKL. Between the trimmed V and J ends, which lost 1 base and 3 bases, there was a span of 6 bases. The CDR3 sequence is CASSQGGDTGELFF. The CDR3 coding sequence is TGCGCCAGCAGCCAAGGGGGAGACACCGGGGAGCTGTTTTTT.

This clone was seen ten or more times. This chain connects TRBV20-1 to TRBJ2-3; 8 bases agree with TRBD2. Germline V gene lookup returns CDR1 DFQATT and CDR2 SNEGSKA (reference sequence). V was clipped by 1 base and J by 0 bases; unmatched bases: 6. This CDR3 is built from 16 residues. As DNA, the CDR3 is TGCAGTGCTAGAGGTAAAACTAGCGGTAGCACAGATACGCAGTATTTT. It encodes CSARGKTSGSTDTQYF.

The chain has TRBV19 and TRBJ2-7, with D hard to call. V lost 3 bases to trimming and J lost 0 bases, with 9 bases between them. The germline CDR1 and CDR2 sequences are LNHDA and SQIVND (reference sequence). The CDR3 has 14 residues. The CDR3 loop reads CASSIGCVSYEQYF. The DNA of the CDR3 is TGTGCCAGTAGTATCGGGTGCGTCTCCTACGAGCAGTACTTC.